Listed here is a single T cell receptor beta chain. Its antigen is undetermined. Germline V CDR1 and CDR2: SGHNT, YENEEA. Germline trimming cut 6 bases from V and 2 bases from J; bases unmatched to any gene: 14. The CDR3 consists of 19 residues. These data originate in a study of lymphopenia after photon versus proton radiotherapy. Overall study results and limits: Proton therapy kept repertoires fairly stable, unlike photons, which gained effector/memory cells. A bigger post-nadir fall in TCR diversity correlated inversely with survival time in deceased patients. Survival link was tested only in deceased patients; proton benefit remains a possibility.

The method was immunoSEQ multiplex PCR; TCRdb's version includes in-frame clones alone and lacks a portion of them. The table has approximately 160,000 clones, approximately 90% seen once. Sequenced here: peripheral blood, sampled from a patient treated with photon-based radiotherapy. This TCR derives from a man in his forties or fifties with gastric cancer. V usage is TRBV11-3 and J usage is TRBJ2-2, with TRBD2 identical over 11 bases. The CDR3 loop is CASREDLAGGTPNTGELFF. The DNA for the CDR3 is TGTGCCAGCAGGGAGGATCTAGCGGGAGGAACACCAAACACCGGGGAGCTGTTTTTT. Full variable domain (outside the CDR3, taken from reference TRBV11-3 and TRBJ2-2): EAGVVQSPRYKIIEKKQPVAFWCNPISGHNTLYWYLQNLGQGPELLIRYENEEAVDDSQLPKDRFSAERLKGVDSTLKIQPAELGDSAVYLCASREDLAGGTPNTGELFFGEGSRLTVL.